This TCR beta chain originates from a study of blood T cells in healthy people across ages. Study-wide results and caveats: Donors of long life had a larger count of naive CD4+ cells and greater diversity than aged donors. Those diversity estimates obtained from one million T cells were thought to be underestimates. Roughly linearly, TCR beta diversity per million T cells fell as age increased.

In its sample, this clonotype was seen a few times. The antigen is not known. A second roughly 6 to 11 cycle PCR used barcoded and J-beta primers. TCRdb reprocessed the 5' RACE reads with MiXCR, giving one entry per CDR3 protein. This repertoire shows approximately 800,000 distinct CDR3 sequences, under 40% found once; its top ten account for 10% to 15%. Germline-derived CDR1 and CDR2 are MGHDK and SYGVNS. Trimming took 8 bases from V and 8 from J; bases not matched to a gene: 8. The CDR3 length is 12 residues. Extracted total RNA amounted to at least 5.5 micrograms for each sample. Specimen: blood. This receptor was taken from a man younger than 30 in good health. This chain joins TRBV25-1 and TRBJ1-2, with TRBD1 identical over 7 bases. The CDR3 sequence is CASGTGVKGYTF. The DNA of the CDR3 is TGTGCCAGCGGAACAGGGGTAAAGGGCTACACCTTC.